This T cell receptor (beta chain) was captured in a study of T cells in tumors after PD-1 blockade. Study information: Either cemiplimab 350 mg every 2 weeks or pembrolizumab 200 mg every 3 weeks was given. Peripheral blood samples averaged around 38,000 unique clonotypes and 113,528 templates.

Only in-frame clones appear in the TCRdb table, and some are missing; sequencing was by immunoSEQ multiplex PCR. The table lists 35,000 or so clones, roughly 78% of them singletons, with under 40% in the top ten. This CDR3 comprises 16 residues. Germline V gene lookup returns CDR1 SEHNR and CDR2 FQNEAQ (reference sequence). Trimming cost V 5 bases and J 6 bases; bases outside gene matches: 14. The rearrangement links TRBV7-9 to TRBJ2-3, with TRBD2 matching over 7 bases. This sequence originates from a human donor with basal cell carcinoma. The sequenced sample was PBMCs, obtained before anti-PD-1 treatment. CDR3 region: CASSQGLVGPGDTQYF. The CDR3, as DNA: TGTGCCAGCAGCCAAGGACTAGTGGGGCCGGGGGATACGCAGTATTTT.